Here is one T cell receptor beta chain with its context. This sample was taken from a study of shared clonotypes between healthy human individuals. Per the original data handling: In the immunoSEQ data, sequences were junction-only and lacked quality scores, so filtering differed. Sequenced by immunoSEQ multiplex PCR; TCRdb stores in-frame clones only, minus some. Clonal size and the V and J genes are those of that table, whereas D and trimming came from the DNA. This repertoire shows 450,000 to 500,000 clones, about 72% found once; its top ten account for about 11%. Germline CDR1 and CDR2: MDHEN and SYDVKM. The ends were cut back, 3 bases at V and 0 bases at J, with 8 bases in the middle. The CDR3 length is 14 residues.

V and J are TRBV28 and TRBJ1-1; D gene unclear. This sequence was found in a woman aged 40 to 55 in good health. Some clones in this sample may be carry-over from other donors' samples. The sequenced material came from PBMCs. CDR3 protein: CASSFGRLNTEAFF. In DNA, the CDR3 is TGTGCCAGCAGTTTTGGTCGGCTGAACACTGAAGCTTTCTTT.